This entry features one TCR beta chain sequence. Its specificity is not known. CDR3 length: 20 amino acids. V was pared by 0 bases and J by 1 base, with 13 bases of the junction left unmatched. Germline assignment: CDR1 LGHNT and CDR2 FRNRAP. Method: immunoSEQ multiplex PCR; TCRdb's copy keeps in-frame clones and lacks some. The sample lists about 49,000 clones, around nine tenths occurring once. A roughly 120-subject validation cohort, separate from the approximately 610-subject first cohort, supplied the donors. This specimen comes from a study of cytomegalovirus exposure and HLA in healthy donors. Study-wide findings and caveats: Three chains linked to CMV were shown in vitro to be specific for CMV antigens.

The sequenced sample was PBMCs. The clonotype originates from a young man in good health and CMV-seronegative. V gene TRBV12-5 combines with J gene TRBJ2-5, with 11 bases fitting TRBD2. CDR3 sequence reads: CASGLVPTSGIPSPQETQYF. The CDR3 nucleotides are TGTGCTAGTGGTTTGGTCCCGACTAGCGGGATACCATCCCCCCAAGAGACCCAGTACTTC. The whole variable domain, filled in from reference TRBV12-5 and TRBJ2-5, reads DARVTQTPRHKVTEMGQEVTMRCQPILGHNTVFWYRQTMMQGLELLAYFRNRAPLDDSGMPKDRFSAEMPDATLATLKIQPSEPRDSAVYFCASGLVPTSGIPSPQETQYFGPGTRLLVL.